The sequence of this T cell receptor (beta chain) was determined in a study of T cell responses to AZD1222 COVID-19 vaccine. Study findings and constraints: Possibly, clonal diversity was underestimated; donors were largely white British and included more females.

The CDR3 spans 18 residues. Germline V gives CDR1 SEHNR, CDR2 FQNEAQ (reference sequence). The junction had 9 bases not matched to a gene; V was cut back by 1 base and J by 1 base. In the case of this clone: Its antigen is undetermined.

Sequencing used immunoSEQ multiplex PCR; TCRdb keeps in-frame clones, though not all of them. The sample consists of about 130,000 clones, 90% to 95% of them appearing once. The material was peripheral blood, obtained on day 0 of AZD1222 vaccination. This chain joins TRBV7-9 and TRBJ2-2, with 7 bases matching TRBD1. The sequence was obtained from an adult in good health. The CDR3 DNA reads as TGTGCCAGCAGCTTAGTCAGGGGCTGGACAGGGAACACCGGGGAGCTGTTTTTT. Translated, it gives CASSLVRGWTGNTGELFF.